This T cell receptor (beta chain) was sequenced for a study of T cell repertoires in cytomegalovirus infection. TCRdb used MiXCR to reprocess the reads, holding one entry per CDR3 protein. This table has around 310,000 distinct CDR3 sequences, 17% appearing once. The V end was cut by 0 bases, the J end by 5 bases, with 6 bases between. This CDR3 has 13 amino acids. CDR1 is LGHNA, CDR2 YSLEER, per germline. This TCR was sampled from a human donor in good health (CMV status not recorded). Some clones in this sample may be carry-over from other donors' samples. Source material: PBMCs. The genes are TRBV4-3 and TRBJ2-3; no reliable D call. The CDR3 bases are TGCGCCAGCAGCCAAGATTCGCGAGATACGCAGTATTTT. Residues: CASSQDSRDTQYF.